A selection of T cell receptor beta chains follows, all from one sample in a study of regulatory T cells in long-lasting Graves disease. TCRdb processed the multiplex PCR reads anew with MiXCR; each CDR3 protein has one entry. Seen here are 320,000 or so distinct CDR3 sequences, under 20% observed once, and the top ten hold around 37%. The starting material was peripheral blood mononuclear cells (PBMCs), obtained at new diagnosis, from a patient treated with antithyroid drugs. These receptors came from a female donor with Graves disease. Both conserved end residues are trimmed from each CDR3. Where a row states a size, it is once, few, many or the class of an expanded clone; other rows omit it.

abundance	j_gene	v_gene	CDR3aa
many	TRBJ1-1	TRBV11-3	ASSLVVGQGTEAF
few	TRBJ2-7	TRBV9	ASSRSGTPYEQY
-	TRBJ2-3	TRBV29-1	SVGGATGGVSDTQY
-	-	TRBV12-3/TRBV12-4	ASRGDGSKPYEQY
many	TRBJ2-1	TRBV2	ASRGGLGGRQILYYNEQF
many	TRBJ2-1	TRBV25-1	ASTEVVTPLNEQF
many	TRBJ2-7	TRBV7-9	ASSSPPQTGTGKAYEQY
-	TRBJ2-2	TRBV6-4	ASVVGYQNTGELF
many	TRBJ2-3	TRBV11-3	ASSLGLADSSTDTQY
many	TRBJ2-7	TRBV20-1	SASGRMVDEQY
many	TRBJ2-3	TRBV6-1	ASSALAGGSDTQY
few	TRBJ2-2	TRBV5-1	ASSLLDSGELF
-	TRBJ2-7	TRBV6-1	ASSHRIFGGFTYEQY
many	TRBJ2-5	TRBV3-1	ASSPGTEAETQY
-	TRBJ1-2	TRBV5-8	ASSLGETGFYGYT
-	TRBJ2-1	TRBV7-2	ASSSIAVTYNEQF
many	TRBJ1-5	TRBV28	ASIPGDIAINQPQH
many	TRBJ2-1	TRBV5-1	ASSFLTSGKNEQF
many	TRBJ2-5	TRBV19	ASSIGTGFETQY
many	TRBJ2-7	TRBV30	AWSGLAGGEQY
many	TRBJ2-7	TRBV7-9	ASSSSISSYEQY
-	TRBJ2-7	TRBV3-1	ASSQDRRQLRYEQY
-	TRBJ2-7	TRBV28	ASSYHVSREDPYEQY
-	TRBJ1-1	TRBV6-1	ASFPRSGGTEAF
-	TRBJ2-7	TRBV19	ASRPAGGPHEQY
many	TRBJ2-5	TRBV12-3/TRBV12-4	ASPPLGESQETQY
few	TRBJ1-1	TRBV3-1	ASSPRGLAAF
many	TRBJ2-1	TRBV11-2	ASRGVAEYNEQF
many	TRBJ2-3	TRBV5-1	ASSLTGAHTPSGTQY
-	TRBJ2-5	TRBV27	ASSSGGSGRQETQY